This TCR beta chain was recorded in a study of blood T cell repertoires in COVID-19. The wider study: COVID-19 samples from acute and convalescent phases originated in the United States, Italy and Spain.

Source study methods: Amplifying reference gene primers gave estimates of nucleated cell counts. Produced via immunoSEQ multiplex PCR; TCRdb's table is partial and in-frame only. V, J and clone size are those of that table, while D and trimming were read from the DNA. This sample carries about 80,000 clones, 83% of them seen once, and the ten largest clones take 39%. Trimming left V 4 bases short and J 1 base short, with 9 bases between. Per germline, CDR1 SGDLS and CDR2 YYNGEE. The CDR3 totals 14 residues. The chain uses TRBV9 and TRBJ2-4; D is perhaps TRBD2 (6 bases). The receptor comes from a man older than 75 with active or convalescent COVID-19. Sample: peripheral blood. The CDR3 loop is CASSPGGAKNIQYF. DNA for the CDR3: TGTGCCAGCAGCCCTGGGGGGGCCAAAAACATTCAGTACTTC.